The following is a T cell receptor (beta chain) sequence with its context. The target antigen is unknown. The CDR3 loop spans 13 amino acids. Germline assignment: CDR1 SQVTM and CDR2 ANQGSEA. V was clipped by 3 bases and J by 4 bases; unmatched bases: 5. This sample stems from a study of cytomegalovirus exposure and HLA in healthy donors. Study outcomes and limitations: Earlier analysis found most TCR beta V segments productive about 87% or about 30% of the time. For cytomegalovirus status, the classifier reportedly gave diagnoses with high specificity and sensitivity.

Sampled while nominally healthy, donors likely had unrecorded immune exposures. The primer mix had 60 Vbeta and 13 Jbeta primers. Produced via immunoSEQ multiplex PCR; TCRdb's table is partial and in-frame only. The sample contains around 200,000 clones, over 75% of which appear only once. This clonotype was obtained from a male donor in good health and CMV-seronegative. The sample consisted of PBMCs. This chain uses TRBV29-1 with TRBJ2-5; TRBD2 aligns across 7 bases. This chain's CDR3 is CSVEGRGGETQYF. The CDR3, as DNA: TGCAGCGTTGAGGGGAGGGGCGGAGAGACCCAGTACTTC.